This record concerns one T cell receptor (beta chain) sequence. No cognate antigen has been identified for it. No per-base quality is available; no much larger clone lies one base away. The CDR3 starts with the cysteine, ends with the phenylalanine, and has 13 residues. The entry retains the CDR3 DNA only, 39 bases that are in frame from base 1. V loses 6 bases, J loses 0 bases, and the germline ends lie 9 bases apart. CDR1 is given as MNHEY and CDR2 as SMNVEV, both from the germline V gene (reference sequence). The sample originates from a study of T cell responses to AZD1222 COVID-19 vaccine (dated by TCRdb to 2020 to 2022). General notes on the study: AZD1222 recipients given second doses at about 4 weeks or at about 12 weeks were pooled, since spike-specific TCR depth and breadth were not found to differ between the two schedules. A total of around 240 trial participants underwent TCR sequencing, of whom some 210 received two doses of AZD1222 and 26 received two doses of the MenACWY control vaccine. Enrollment into the trials was organized by age into subgroups of 18-55, 56-69 and 70-plus years, and those subgroups contained approximately 160, 26 and 62 TCR-sequenced participants, respectively. General findings and caveats noted by the study authors: Conclusions about previously exposed vaccinees were limited because only a handful of AZD1222 recipients were SARS-CoV-2 seropositive at baseline. The vaccine-associated CD4 TCRs covered the entire spike protein, and the dominant responses fell in regions 160-218 and 743-854. Because no day 14 peak-response samples were available, repertoires were characterized only after the peak T cell response. The 56-69-year group was small, and its depth increase did not reach significance, likely because of low power. Nearly half of unique spike-specific TCRs reportedly recognized epitopes outside regions mutated in the B.1.351 and B.1.1.7 variants. Participants were mostly white British and included more females than males, and it was suggested by the authors that clonal diversity may have been underestimated. After two AZD1222 doses, spike-specific TCR breadth and depth were significantly higher than at day 0 and than in MenACWY recipients.

The CDR3 regions of human TCRbeta chains were analyzed by immunosequencing. The authors processed their data as follows. Repertoire TCRs were matched against a reference library of SARS-CoV-2-specific TCRs generated with the MIRA antigen-specificity platform. Breadth meant the fraction of unique TCRs that were SARS-CoV-2-associated, whereas depth meant the fraction of total T cells that were SARS-CoV-2-associated. Each spike-specific TCR was assigned to its reactive spike region and to a CD4 or CD8 class using the MIRA data. Log10-transformed breadth and depth values were compared by one-way ANOVA with Sidak's multiple comparisons tests. TCRdb took this table from immuneACCESS and kept in-frame rearrangements with V and J called. Such tables lack part of the clones; where checked against another copy, unresolved V genes explain under half of the gap, and the rest is unexplained. V, J and clone size reflect that table, while D and trimming were determined from the DNA. This sample comprises over 65,000 clones, roughly nine tenths of them detected only once. The ten largest clones take up roughly 7.5% of the sample.

What the time point label conveys for this sample: baseline before first vaccination. Vaccinee samples were obtained from the UK trials COV001 and COV002, which included a single-blind randomized controlled phase 2/3 trial of AZD1222 (ChAdOx1 nCoV-19) in healthy adults. For TCRbeta chain sequencing, PBMC samples were collected from trial participants at day 0 and at day 28 after the second dose. This TCR came from an adult in good health. Sequencing used peripheral blood, obtained on day 0 of AZD1222 vaccination. The rearranged chain carries TRBV27 and TRBJ2-7; the D call could be TRBD1 or TRBD2, with each sharing 5 bases. The CDR3: CASRGTNSYEQYF. The nucleotide sequence is TGTGCCAGCAGGGGGACGAACTCCTACGAGCAGTACTTC.